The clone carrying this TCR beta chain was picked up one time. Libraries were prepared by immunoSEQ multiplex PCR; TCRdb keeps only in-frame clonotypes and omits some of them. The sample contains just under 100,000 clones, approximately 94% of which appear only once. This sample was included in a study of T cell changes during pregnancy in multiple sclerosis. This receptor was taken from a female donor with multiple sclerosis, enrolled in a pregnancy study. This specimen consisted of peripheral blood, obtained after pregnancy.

Here the CDR3 DNA reads TGCGCCAGCAGCTTGGTGCAGGGGCACAGTACTGAAGCTTTCTTT. Translating it yields CASSLVQGHSTEAFF. The rearrangement uses TRBV5-1 and TRBJ1-1; weak D call: TRBD1 (6 bases). Germline CDR1 and CDR2: SGHRS and YFSETQ. Trimming left V 0 bases short and J 5 bases short, with 14 bases between. This CDR3 has 15 amino acids. Combining the CDR3 with reference TRBV5-1 and TRBJ1-1 gives the whole variable domain KAGVTQTPRYLIKTRGQQVTLSCSPISGHRSVSWYQQTPGQGLQFLFEYFSETQRNKGNFPGRFSGRQFSNSRSEMNVSTLELGDSALYLCASSLVQGHSTEAFFGQGTRLTVV.